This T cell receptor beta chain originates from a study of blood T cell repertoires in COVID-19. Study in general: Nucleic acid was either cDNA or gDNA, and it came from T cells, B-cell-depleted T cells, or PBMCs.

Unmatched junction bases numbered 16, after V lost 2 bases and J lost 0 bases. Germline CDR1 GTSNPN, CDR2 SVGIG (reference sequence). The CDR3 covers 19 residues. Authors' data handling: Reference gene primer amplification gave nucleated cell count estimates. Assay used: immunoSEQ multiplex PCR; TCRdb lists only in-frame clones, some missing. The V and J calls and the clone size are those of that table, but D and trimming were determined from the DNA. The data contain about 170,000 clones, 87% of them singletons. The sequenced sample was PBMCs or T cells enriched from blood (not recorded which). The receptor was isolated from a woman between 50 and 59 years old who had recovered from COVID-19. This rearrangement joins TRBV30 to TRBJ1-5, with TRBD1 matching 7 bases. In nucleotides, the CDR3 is TGTGCCTGGAGTTCCGACCGACCGCGAGGACAGGATAGCAATCAGCCCCAGCATTTT. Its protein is CAWSSDRPRGQDSNQPQHF.